A single sample is the source of the 29 T cell receptor beta chains below, sequenced in a study of beta chain features in type 1 diabetes. The investigators reverse transcribed all of the isolated RNA, so they sequenced expressed TCRB transcripts. Assay: immunoSEQ multiplex PCR; the TCRdb copy retains only in-frame clones and omits some. The sample contains about 620,000 clones, around 15% of which appear only once. The specimen sequenced was naive CD4+ T cells from blood. These TCRs come from a man aged 18 to 30 in good health.

V and J are TRBV5-4 and TRBJ2-5, with 16 bases lining up with TRBD2. Germline CDR1 and CDR2: SGHNT and YYREEE (reference sequence). J lost 2 bases, V lost 4 bases, and 14 bases had no gene match. The CDR3 length is 20 residues. The CDR3 here is CASSGGPGTSGRAGQETQYF. DNA for the CDR3: TGTGCCAGCAGCGGCGGTCCCGGGACTAGCGGGAGGGCGGGACAAGAGACCCAGTACTTC.

This chain links TRBV5-1 with TRBJ2-1; no clear D gene. Germline V gene data show CDR1 as SGHRS and CDR2 as YFSETQ. This CDR3 spans 12 amino acids. Deletions cut 1 base from V and 9 bases from J, with 8 bases between. The CDR3 bases are TGCGCCAGCAGCTTGTTGAATTCTGAGCAGTTCTTC. This codes for CASSLLNSEQFF.

The chain couples TRBV19 to TRBJ2-4, with a tentative D call TRBD1 (5 bases). The V end lost 3 bases, the J end lost 0 bases, and 18 bases lay between the germline ends. CDR1 is LNHDA, CDR2 SQIVND, per germline (reference sequence). This CDR3 has 18 amino acids. CDR3 nucleotides: TGTGCCAGTAGTATCCGACCCGGACAAAATGAAGCCAAAAACATTCAGTACTTC. Residues: CASSIRPGQNEAKNIQYF.

The V gene is TRBV4-3, the J gene TRBJ2-3; D gene ambiguous. The germline gives CDR1 LGHNA, CDR2 YSLEER. V gave up 1 base and J gave up 0 bases, with 11 bases separating them. The CDR3 consists of 16 residues. The CDR3 DNA sequence: TGCGCCAGCAGCCAAGCGAACTACCCAAGCACAGATACGCAGTATTTT. Translated, it gives CASSQANYPSTDTQYF.

V is TRBV10-3 and J is TRBJ2-5; D is perhaps TRBD1 (6 bases). Trimming stripped 0 bases from V and 7 bases from J, with 12 bases between. The germline gives CDR1 ENHRY, CDR2 SYGVKD. This CDR3 is 14 amino acids long. The CDR3 DNA follows: TGTGCCATCAGTGAGTCTTCGGACAGCGGGACCCAGTACTTC. Its translation: CAISESSDSGTQYF.

This clone has a handful of counts. The chain combines TRBV7-9 with TRBJ2-1; 11 nucleotides align to TRBD2. The V and J ends lost 2 bases and 4 bases, in that order; junction bases with no gene match: 7. The germline V gene has CDR1 SEHNR and CDR2 FQNEAQ (reference sequence). This CDR3 has 17 amino acids. This CDR3 is CASSLWSGTSGYNEQFF. Written as DNA, the CDR3 is TGTGCCAGCAGCTTATGGTCCGGGACTAGCGGTTACAATGAGCAGTTCTTC. The full variable domain, rest sourced from reference TRBV7-9 and TRBJ2-1, is DTGVSQNPRHKITKRGQNVTFRCDPISEHNRLYWYRQTLGQGPEFLTYFQNEAQLEKSRLLSDRFSAERPKGSFSTLEIQRTEQGDSAMYLCASSLWSGTSGYNEQFFGPGTRLTVL.

The genes are TRBV27 and TRBJ1-4; 8 bases map to TRBD1. J gave up 8 bases and V 5 bases, and 10 bases lay outside the gene matches. This CDR3 comprises 15 residues. Looked up from germline, CDR1 is MNHEY and CDR2 is SMNVEV (reference sequence). In DNA, the CDR3 is TGTGCCAGCAGTCCCGGACAGGGCACTTGGGAAAAACTGTTTTTT. Protein sequence: CASSPGQGTWEKLFF.

This clone appeared a few times. CDR3 sequence: CASSVLAGTYEQYF. The CDR3 bases are TGTGCCAGCAGCGTACTAGCGGGAACCTACGAGCAGTACTTC. The genes are TRBV9 and TRBJ2-7, with 9 bases identical to TRBD2. CDR1 and CDR2 from the germline V gene are SGDLS and YYNGEE. CDR3 length: 14 amino acids. Losses at the gene ends were 1 base for V and 2 bases for J; bases not matched to a gene: 1. Together with reference TRBV9 and TRBJ2-7, the CDR3 gives the full variable domain: DSGVTQTPKHLITATGQRVTLRCSPRSGDLSVYWYQQSLDQGLQFLIQYYNGEERAKGNILERFSAQQFPDLHSELNLSSLELGDSALYFCASSVLAGTYEQYFGPGTRLTVT.

The V call is TRBV5-1, the J call TRBJ2-2; 8 bases line up with TRBD1. This CDR3 contains 15 residues. The J segment lost 3 bases and the V segment lost 4 bases, leaving 5 bases of the junction unmatched. The V gene's germline CDR1 is SGHRS and CDR2 YFSETQ. DNA of the CDR3: TGCGCCAGCAGCATAGCGGACAGGGACACCGGGGAGCTGTTTTTT. Translating gives CASSIADRDTGELFF. Full variable domain (missing parts from reference TRBV5-1 and TRBJ2-2): KAGVTQTPRYLIKTRGQQVTLSCSPISGHRSVSWYQQTPGQGLQFLFEYFSETQRNKGNFPGRFSGRQFSNSRSEMNVSTLELGDSALYLCASSIADRDTGELFFGEGSRLTVL.

V is TRBV2 and J is TRBJ2-1; 10 bases map to TRBD1. This CDR3 contains 13 residues. From germline, CDR1 is SNHLY and CDR2 FYNNEI. The V segment lost 8 bases and the J segment 7 bases; nucleotides outside the gene matches: 5. The CDR3 DNA reads TGTGCCAGCCGGACAGGGGGATGGAATGAGCAGTTCTTC. Translating it yields CASRTGGWNEQFF.

The chain carries TRBV25-1 and TRBJ1-2; the match to TRBD1 covers 10 bases. The CDR3 consists of 15 residues. Germline CDR1 MGHDK, CDR2 SYGVNS. Trimming at V came to 3 bases and at J to 4 bases, leaving 5 bases not matched to a gene. This CDR3 reads CASSEIGQGGYGYTF. CDR3 DNA sequence: TGTGCCAGCAGTGAGATAGGACAGGGGGGCTATGGCTACACCTTC.

There are a few counts of this clone. The chain uses TRBV29-1 and TRBJ2-3; D is ambiguous. CDR1 is SQVTM, CDR2 ANQGSEA, per germline. The V end was cut by 4 bases, the J end by 0 bases, with 14 bases between. CDR3 length equals 15 residues. The CDR3 coding sequence is TGCAGCGTTGGATGGCAGTCCTCTAGCACAGATACGCAGTATTTT. Amino acids: CSVGWQSSSTDTQYF.

The rearrangement uses TRBV28 and TRBJ2-7, with 10 bases that match TRBD1. This CDR3 region has 17 residues. The V gene end was trimmed by 5 bases and the J gene end by 0 bases; junction bases not matched to a gene: 10. CDR1 is MDHEN and CDR2 is SYDVKM in the germline V gene. The CDR3 coding sequence is TGTGCCAGCAGTCTTATGACCGGGACAGGGGACTCCTACGAGCAGTACTTC. Its translation: CASSLMTGTGDSYEQYF.

This clone was recorded a few times. The chain combines TRBV2 with TRBJ2-2; no firm D call. From germline, CDR1 is SNHLY and CDR2 FYNNEI. The germline V and J ends were trimmed by 0 bases and 9 bases, with 5 bases remaining between them. The CDR3 consists of 12 residues. As DNA, the CDR3 is TGTGCCAGCAGTGAAGCCGACAGGGAGCTGTTTTTT. Residues: CASSEADRELFF.

The V and J genes are TRBV7-9 and TRBJ2-7; 10 bases map to TRBD1. From germline, CDR1 is SEHNR and CDR2 FQNEAQ (reference sequence). After removal of 2 bases from V and 7 bases from J, the junction contained 14 bases not matched to a gene. The CDR3 loop spans 17 amino acids. The CDR3 here is CASSLLRGDRGKREQYF. Here the CDR3 DNA reads TGTGCCAGCAGCTTACTCAGAGGGGACAGGGGAAAACGAGAGCAGTACTTC.

This clone was seen more than once but under ten times. The CDR3: CASSSSGQGTEAFF. The CDR3 nucleotides read TGTGCCAGCTCATCGTCGGGACAGGGAACTGAAGCTTTCTTT. The chain joins TRBV18 to TRBJ1-1; 9 bases map to TRBD1. Germline V gene data show CDR1 as KGHSH and CDR2 as LQKENI. The CDR3 is made up of 14 amino acids. V lost 5 bases and J lost 5; bases outside the gene matches: 6.

The rearrangement links TRBV28 to TRBJ2-7; 14 bases match TRBD2. This CDR3 region has 14 residues. Germline CDR1 reads MDHEN; CDR2 reads SYDVKM. Losses at the gene ends were 8 bases for V and 3 bases for J; bases not matched to a gene: 3. In DNA, the CDR3 is TGTGCCAGCGGGGGACTAGCGGGAGTCTACGAGCAGTACTTC. As protein: CASGGLAGVYEQYF.

A few counts support this clone. The chain is built from TRBV10-3 and TRBJ2-2; the match to TRBD2 covers 8 bases. V shed 2 bases, J shed 1 base, and the junction held 0 bases outside the gene matches. The CDR3 contains 15 residues. The germline CDR1 and CDR2 sequences are ENHRY and SYGVKD. CDR3 sequence (DNA): TGTGCCATCAGTGAGCTAGCGGGGAACACCGGGGAGCTGTTTTTT. This translates into CAISELAGNTGELFF.

The chain's CDR3 is CASSAAGGGEQYF. Here the CDR3 DNA reads TGTGCCAGCAGCGCTGCTGGGGGTGGCGAGCAGTACTTC. The rearrangement joins TRBV9 to TRBJ2-7, with D tentatively TRBD1 or TRBD2 (5 bases each). This CDR3 spans 13 amino acids. The germline CDR1 and CDR2 sequences are SGDLS and YYNGEE. V lost 3 bases and J 6 bases, leaving 13 bases between the germline ends. The full variable domain, completed using reference TRBV9 and TRBJ2-7, is DSGVTQTPKHLITATGQRVTLRCSPRSGDLSVYWYQQSLDQGLQFLIQYYNGEERAKGNILERFSAQQFPDLHSELNLSSLELGDSALYFCASSAAGGGEQYFGPGTRLTVT.

This clone was detected only a few times. The V call is TRBV25-1, the J call TRBJ1-2; no reliable D call. Germline loops: CDR1 MGHDK, CDR2 SYGVNS. The CDR3 totals 14 residues. V lost 5 bases and J lost 2, with 12 bases in between. The CDR3 region has the DNA TGTGCCAGCAGTAACCCCGGGAAAAACTATGGCTACACCTTC. This codes for CASSNPGKNYGYTF.

The chain is built from TRBV6-6 and TRBJ2-2; D assignment may be TRBD1 or TRBD2 (5 bases each). The CDR3 has 14 amino acids. Per germline, CDR1 MNHNY and CDR2 SVGAGI (reference sequence). V lost 7 bases and J lost 6, with 15 bases in between. The CDR3 bases are TGTGCCAGCAAGGGACCAACACCCCCCGGGGAGCTGTTTTTT. It is translated as CASKGPTPPGELFF.

This clone was seen only a few times. V is TRBV5-1 and J is TRBJ2-7, with 9 bases aligning to TRBD2. Germline assignment: CDR1 SGHRS and CDR2 YFSETQ. This CDR3 is built from 15 residues. The junction had 6 bases not matched to a gene; V was cut back by 5 bases and J by 0 bases. CDR3 nucleotides: TGCGCCAGCAGACCCCCTAGCGGGAACTCCTACGAGCAGTACTTC. It yields the protein CASRPPSGNSYEQYF.

This clone showed up just a few times. The chain employs TRBV5-4 and TRBJ1-1, with 8 bases lining up with TRBD1. The CDR3 is made up of 15 amino acids. V dropped 4 bases and J dropped 2; count of bases not matched to a gene: 7. Germline values: CDR1 SGHNT, CDR2 YYREEE (reference sequence). The CDR3 sequence: CASSHRTGPNTEAFF. Written as DNA, the CDR3 is TGTGCCAGCAGCCATCGGACAGGGCCAAACACTGAAGCTTTCTTT. The full variable domain, with the rest looked up from reference TRBV5-4 and TRBJ1-1, is ETGVTQSPTHLIKTRGQQVTLRCSSQSGHNTVSWYQQALGQGPQFIFQYYREEENGRGNFPPRFSGLQFPNYSSELNVNALELDDSALYLCASSHRTGPNTEAFFGQGTRLTVV.

J is TRBJ2-7 and V is TRBV2, with 9 bases aligning to TRBD1. CDR1 is SNHLY, CDR2 FYNNEI, per germline. V lost 6 bases, J lost 6 bases, and 9 bases stayed unmatched. The CDR3 has 14 residues. The CDR3 here is CASRNRDRVFEQYF. In nucleotides, the CDR3 is TGTGCCAGCAGAAACCGGGACAGGGTTTTCGAGCAGTACTTC.

This clone was detected a few times. J is TRBJ2-5 and V is TRBV7-2, with D hard to call. There are 16 residues in the CDR3. Germline V lookup: CDR1 SGHTA, CDR2 FQGNSA. The V end lost 5 bases, the J end lost 5 bases, and 21 bases lay between the germline ends. The CDR3 sequence: CASSIRPALGRETQYF. The CDR3 nucleotides read TGTGCCAGCAGCATCCGTCCCGCCCTAGGCCGGGAGACCCAGTACTTC.

The chain is built from TRBV27 and TRBJ1-5, with 9 bases that match TRBD1. The CDR3 has 14 residues. CDR1 and CDR2 (germline): MNHEY, SMNVEV (reference sequence). The junction had 6 bases not matched to a gene; V was cut back by 6 bases and J by 6 bases. In DNA form, the CDR3 reads TGTGCCAGCAGGAAAACGACAGGGGGTCAGCCCCAGCATTTT. It is translated as CASRKTTGGQPQHF.

This clone was recorded a few times. The J gene is TRBJ2-2, the V gene TRBV6-5; no clear D gene. With 2 bases removed from V and 7 bases from J, the gap between germline ends came to 17 bases. The CDR3 is 16 residues long. Germline CDR1 reads MNHEY; CDR2 reads SVGAGI. CDR3 bases: TGTGCCAGCAGTTACAGGAAGGCCTTAAGGGTCGGGGAGCTGTTTTTT. As protein: CASSYRKALRVGELFF.

V gene TRBV4-2 combines with J gene TRBJ2-2, with TRBD2 identical over 13 bases. V was clipped by 5 bases and J by 5 bases; unmatched bases: 8. This CDR3 region has 17 residues. Germline V lookup: CDR1 LGHNA, CDR2 YNFKEQ. CDR3 in amino acids: CASSSTSGRAKTGELFF. The DNA of the CDR3 is TGTGCCAGCAGCTCCACTAGCGGGAGGGCCAAAACCGGGGAGCTGTTTTTT.

The gene calls are TRBV7-2 and TRBJ2-7; D might be TRBD1 (6 bases). This CDR3 contains 15 residues. Germline V gives CDR1 SGHTA, CDR2 FQGNSA. Trimming cost V 1 base and J 2 bases, with 12 bases left between them. The CDR3 loop reads CASSLGQGMAYEQYF. As DNA, the CDR3 is TGTGCCAGCAGCTTAGGGCAGGGGATGGCCTACGAGCAGTACTTC.